These 20 T cell receptor beta chains were sequenced from one sample in a study of blood T cell repertoires in COVID-19. Using immunoSEQ multiplex PCR, the repertoire was profiled, and TCRdb retains in-frame clones only, with some absent. The sample yields about 180,000 clones, around 86% seen once. Sample: peripheral blood. Receptors originate from a woman under 40 with active or convalescent COVID-19.

The sample holds a few counts of this clone. The chain employs TRBV1 and TRBJ2-1; the table's TRBD2 call for D was not verified on the DNA. TRBV1 represents a pseudogene. The CDR3 loop spans 16 amino acids. The CDR3 coding sequence is TGCACCAGCAGCCAAGGCCGGCGGGGGGGAGACAATGAGCAGTTCTTC. Amino acid sequence: CTSSQGRRGGDNEQFF.

The V gene is TRBV9, the J gene TRBJ1-6, with TRBD1 matching over 7 bases. The germline V gene encodes CDR1 SGDLS and CDR2 YYNGEE. Trimming at V came to 4 bases and at J to 10 bases, leaving 8 bases not matched to a gene. The CDR3 extends over 14 amino acids. CDR3 protein: CASSPWDSGSPLHF. The CDR3 region has the DNA TGTGCCAGCAGCCCCTGGGACAGCGGCTCACCCCTCCACTTT. The variable domain in full, with the rest retrieved from reference TRBV9 and TRBJ1-6, is DSGVTQTPKHLITATGQRVTLRCSPRSGDLSVYWYQQSLDQGLQFLIQYYNGEERAKGNILERFSAQQFPDLHSELNLSSLELGDSALYFCASSPWDSGSPLHFGNGTRLTVT.

The chain couples TRBV9 to TRBJ2-3; TRBD1 might be the D (6 bases). V was trimmed by 0 bases and J by 5 bases, leaving 13 bases between them. Germline V gene lookup returns CDR1 SGDLS and CDR2 YYNGEE. The length of the CDR3 is 15 residues. The CDR3 here is CASSVGPGVVDTQYF. The CDR3 nucleotides are TGTGCCAGCAGCGTAGGCCCAGGGGTCGTAGATACGCAGTATTTT.

V and J are TRBV7-9 and TRBJ1-3; 8 bases align to TRBD1. Trimming cost V 2 bases and J 4 bases; bases outside gene matches: 7. Looked up from germline, CDR1 is SEHNR and CDR2 is FQNEAQ (reference sequence). The CDR3 length is 16 residues. CDR3 DNA sequence: TGTGCCAGCAGCTTAAGGGGGACAGGTCCAGGAAACACCATATATTTT. Its translation is CASSLRGTGPGNTIYF.

The V call is TRBV13, the J call TRBJ2-5, with a possible D match to TRBD2 (6 bases). CDR1 is PRHDT, CDR2 FYEKMQ, per germline (reference sequence). The CDR3 contains 17 residues. V was shortened by 2 bases and J by 2 bases, with 18 bases between the two germline ends. CDR3 sequence reads: CASSLRYSSGSQETQYF. The CDR3 region has the DNA TGTGCCAGCAGCTTACGATACAGTAGCGGTTCTCAAGAGACCCAGTACTTC.

The chain couples TRBV19 to TRBJ1-2; 9 bases agree with TRBD1. The CDR3 totals 18 residues. The V segment lost 3 bases and the J segment 1 base; nucleotides outside the gene matches: 12. From germline, CDR1 is LNHDA and CDR2 SQIVND (reference sequence). The CDR3, as DNA: TGTGCCAGTAGTATGCCCCGGGACAGGGACGAAATTAACTATGGCTACACCTTC. This translates into CASSMPRDRDEINYGYTF.

The CDR3 region is CASSLQGDGYEQYF. CDR3 bases: TGTGCCAGCAGTTTACAGGGGGACGGCTACGAGCAGTACTTC. This chain uses TRBV11-3 with TRBJ2-7, with TRBD1 matching 8 bases. Unmatched junction bases numbered 7, after V lost 6 bases and J lost 3 bases. CDR3 size: 14 residues. Germline-derived CDR1 and CDR2 are SGHNT and YENEEA.

The chain has TRBV4-2 and TRBJ2-7; TRBD2 might be the D (5 bases). This CDR3 is 13 amino acids long. Looked up from germline, CDR1 is LGHNA and CDR2 is YNFKEQ. Trimming cost V 0 bases and J 4 bases, with 7 bases left between them. CDR3 DNA: TGTGCCAGCAGCCAAGACGAGCGGTACGAGCAGTACTTC. It codes for CASSQDERYEQYF.

The chain couples TRBV4-2 to TRBJ2-7, with D possibly being TRBD1 (6 bases). Germline V gene data show CDR1 as LGHNA and CDR2 as YNFKEQ. The V end lost 3 bases, the J end lost 1 base, and 13 bases lay between the germline ends. The length of the CDR3 is 15 residues. This CDR3 is CASSQGNRASYEQYF. CDR3 sequence (DNA): TGTGCCAGCAGCCAGGGTAACAGGGCGTCCTACGAGCAGTACTTC.

A word on this clone: The junction does not match germline at one end; this may be a read error. V usage is TRBV7-7 and J usage is TRBJ2-1; D not certain. This CDR3 is built from 15 residues. The germline gives CDR1 SSHAT, CDR2 FNYEAQ (reference sequence). CDR3 bases: TGTGCTAGCAGCTTAGACACTAACTCCTACAATGAGCAGTTCTTC. Translation: CASSLDTNSYNEQFF.

The chain joins TRBV2 to TRBJ1-6, with D perhaps TRBD1 (5 bases). V was shortened by 6 bases and J by 7 bases, with 13 bases between the two germline ends. The germline CDR1 and CDR2 sequences are SNHLY and FYNNEI. This CDR3 is built from 14 residues. In nucleotides, the CDR3 is TGTGCCAGCAGGATTGGTGGGGGGAATTCACCCCTCCACTTT. This sequence encodes CASRIGGGNSPLHF. Together with reference TRBV2 and TRBJ1-6, the CDR3 gives the full variable domain: EPEVTQTPSHQVTQMGQEVILRCVPISNHLYFYWYRQILGQKVEFLVSFYNNEISEKSEIFDDQFSVERPDGSNFTLKIRSTKLEDSAMYFCASRIGGGNSPLHFGNGTRLTVT.

This clone was seen a few times. V is TRBV5-4 and J is TRBJ1-1; TRBD1 is a possible D gene (5 bases). The germline V gene encodes CDR1 SGHNT and CDR2 YYREEE (reference sequence). V shed 5 bases and J shed 6 bases, with 20 bases lying between them. The length of the CDR3 is 15 residues. The CDR3 coding sequence is TGTGCCAGCAGGAAATTCGGGAGGGGCTTGGCTGAAGCTTTCTTT. Its protein is CASRKFGRGLAEAFF.

V usage is TRBV11-2 and J usage is TRBJ2-7, with 10 bases identical to TRBD2. With V trimmed by 5 bases and J by 6 bases, 10 bases remained unmatched. The CDR3 is 15 amino acids. Germline-derived CDR1 and CDR2 are SGHAT and FQNNGV. CDR3 sequence (DNA): TGTGCCAGCAGCCAATCCCCGGGACTAGCGCGCGAGCAGTACTTC. The encoded protein is CASSQSPGLAREQYF.

The chain carries TRBV2 and TRBJ2-1; perhaps TRBD1 as D (6 bases). The V and J ends lost 7 bases and 2 bases respectively, with 9 bases between them. The CDR3 covers 13 residues. Germline CDR1 reads SNHLY; CDR2 reads FYNNEI. Here the CDR3 DNA reads TGTGCCAGCATGACAGGTACCTACAATGAGCAGTTCTTC. Residues: CASMTGTYNEQFF.

This rearrangement joins TRBV12-3 or TRBV12-4 to TRBJ1-5; no clear D gene. The CDR3 has 12 amino acids. The V gene lost 3 bases and the J gene lost 5 bases, with 5 bases spanning the gap. This chain's CDR3 is CASSFWHQPQHF. The CDR3 nucleotides read TGTGCCAGCAGTTTTTGGCATCAGCCCCAGCATTTT.

As regards this clone: Different DNA sequences within this sample yield the same CDR3. V is TRBV6-5 and J is TRBJ1-2; TRBD1 is a possible D gene (6 bases). The CDR3 is made up of 14 amino acids. V dropped 0 bases and J dropped 4 bases, with 9 bases sitting between them. Looked up from germline, CDR1 is MNHEY and CDR2 is SVGAGI. For the CDR3, the DNA is TGTGCCAGCAGTTACTCATCGACAGGCTATGGCTACACCTTC. This codes for CASSYSSTGYGYTF.

The chain joins TRBV10-2 to TRBJ2-1, with 14 bases lining up with TRBD2. The germline CDR1 and CDR2 sequences are WSHSY and SAAADI. Trimming removed 1 base from V and 6 bases from J; junction bases left unmatched: 2. The CDR3 runs 16 residues. CDR3: CASSEFGTSGGNEQFF. The CDR3 DNA reads as TGCGCCAGCAGTGAGTTTGGGACTAGCGGGGGCAATGAGCAGTTCTTC.

The table lists this clone with a few counts. The chain recombines TRBV24-1 with TRBJ2-7; 11 bases match TRBD2. This CDR3 is built from 19 residues. The J segment lost 0 bases and the V segment lost 6 bases, leaving 15 bases of the junction unmatched. Germline-derived CDR1 and CDR2 are KGHDR and SFDVKD. CDR3 in DNA: TGTGCCACCAGTAAAAGGAGACTAGCGGGAATTCAGAGCTCCTACGAGCAGTACTTC. Encoded protein: CATSKRRLAGIQSSYEQYF.

The chain employs TRBV7-6 and TRBJ2-5; 7 bases fit TRBD1. With 3 bases clipped from V and 4 bases from J, the junction kept 2 bases outside the gene matches. The CDR3 is 13 residues long. Germline-derived CDR1 and CDR2 are SGHVS and FNYEAQ. The CDR3 is CASSFDRVETQYF. Written as DNA, the CDR3 is TGTGCCAGCAGCTTCGACAGGGTAGAGACCCAGTACTTC.

The chain recombines TRBV24-1 with TRBJ2-6, with D maybe TRBD1 (5 bases). CDR1 KGHDR and CDR2 SFDVKD come from the germline V gene. The V end lost 8 bases, the J end lost 1 base, and 8 bases lay between the germline ends. The CDR3 is 14 amino acids. Here the CDR3 reads CATMQGSGANVLTF. CDR3 DNA sequence: TGTGCCACCATGCAGGGATCTGGGGCCAACGTCCTGACTTTC.